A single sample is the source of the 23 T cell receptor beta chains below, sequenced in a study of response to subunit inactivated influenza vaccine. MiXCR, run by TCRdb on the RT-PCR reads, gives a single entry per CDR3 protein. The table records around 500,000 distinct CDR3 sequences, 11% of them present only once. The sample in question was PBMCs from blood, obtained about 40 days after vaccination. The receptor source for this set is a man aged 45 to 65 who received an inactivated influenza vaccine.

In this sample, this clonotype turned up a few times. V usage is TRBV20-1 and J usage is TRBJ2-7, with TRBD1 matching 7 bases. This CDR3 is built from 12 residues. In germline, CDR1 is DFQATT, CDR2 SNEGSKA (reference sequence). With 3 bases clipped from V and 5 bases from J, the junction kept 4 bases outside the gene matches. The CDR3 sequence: CSASVTGDEQYF. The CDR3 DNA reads TGCAGTGCTAGTGTCACAGGGGACGAGCAGTACTTC.

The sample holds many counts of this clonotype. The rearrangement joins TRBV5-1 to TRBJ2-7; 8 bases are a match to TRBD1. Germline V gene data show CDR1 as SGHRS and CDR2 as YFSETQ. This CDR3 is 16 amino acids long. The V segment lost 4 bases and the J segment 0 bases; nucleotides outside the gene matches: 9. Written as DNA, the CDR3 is TGCGCCAGCAGCCGGAGCCCGGGACAGGACTCCTACGAGCAGTACTTC. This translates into CASSRSPGQDSYEQYF.

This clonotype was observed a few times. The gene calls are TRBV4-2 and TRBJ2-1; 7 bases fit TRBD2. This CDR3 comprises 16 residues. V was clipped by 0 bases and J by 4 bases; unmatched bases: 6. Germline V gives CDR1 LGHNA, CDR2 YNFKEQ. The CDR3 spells CASSQERRGSYNEQFF. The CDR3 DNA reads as TGTGCCAGCAGCCAAGAGAGGCGCGGGAGTTACAATGAGCAGTTCTTC.

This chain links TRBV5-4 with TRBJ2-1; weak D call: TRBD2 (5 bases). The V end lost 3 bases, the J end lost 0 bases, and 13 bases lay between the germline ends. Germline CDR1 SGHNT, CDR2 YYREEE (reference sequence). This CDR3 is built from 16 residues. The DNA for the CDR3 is TGTGCCAGCAGCTACGAGCGGTTAAGCTCCTACAATGAGCAGTTCTTC. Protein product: CASSYERLSSYNEQFF.

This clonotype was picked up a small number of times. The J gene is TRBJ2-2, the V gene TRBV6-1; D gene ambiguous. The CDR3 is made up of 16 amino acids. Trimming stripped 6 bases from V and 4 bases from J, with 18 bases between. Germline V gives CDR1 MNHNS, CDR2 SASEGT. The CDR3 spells CASSPYSGMSTGELFF. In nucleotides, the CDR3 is TGTGCCAGCAGCCCTTACTCCGGAATGAGCACCGGGGAGCTGTTTTTT.

The CDR3 loop is CASSLGGTRAYEQYF. The DNA of the CDR3 is TGTGCCAGCAGCTTAGGTGGGACTAGGGCCTACGAGCAGTACTTC. The J gene is TRBJ2-7, the V gene TRBV7-2, with 8 bases that match TRBD2. Germline CDR1 SGHTA, CDR2 FQGNSA. The CDR3 sequence is 15 residues long. Trimming removed 1 base from V and 2 bases from J; junction bases left unmatched: 4.

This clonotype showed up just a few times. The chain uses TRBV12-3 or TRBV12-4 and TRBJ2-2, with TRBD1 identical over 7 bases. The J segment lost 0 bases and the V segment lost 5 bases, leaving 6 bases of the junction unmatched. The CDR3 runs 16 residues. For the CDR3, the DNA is TGTGCCAGCAGTCGGACAGGAGGAGCGAACACCGGGGAGCTGTTTTTT. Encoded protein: CASSRTGGANTGELFF.

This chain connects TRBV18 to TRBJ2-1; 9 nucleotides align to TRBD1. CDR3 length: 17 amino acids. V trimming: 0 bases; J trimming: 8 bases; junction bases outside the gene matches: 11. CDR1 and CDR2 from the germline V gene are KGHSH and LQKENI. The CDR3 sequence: CASSPPMKGQGIDEQFF. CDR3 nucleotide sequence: TGTGCCAGCTCACCACCAATGAAGGGACAGGGTATCGATGAGCAGTTCTTC.

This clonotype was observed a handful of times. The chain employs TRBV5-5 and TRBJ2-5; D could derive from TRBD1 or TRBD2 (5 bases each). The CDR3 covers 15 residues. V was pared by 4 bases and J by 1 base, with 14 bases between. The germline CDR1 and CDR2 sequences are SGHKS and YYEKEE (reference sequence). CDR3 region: CASSKGPLFQETQYF. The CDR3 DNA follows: TGTGCCAGCAGCAAGGGACCACTATTCCAAGAGACCCAGTACTTC.

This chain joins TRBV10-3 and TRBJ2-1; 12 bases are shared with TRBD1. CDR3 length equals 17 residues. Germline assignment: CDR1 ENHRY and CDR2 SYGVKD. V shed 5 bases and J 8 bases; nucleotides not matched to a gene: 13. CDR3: CAISPNHRDRGQDEQFF. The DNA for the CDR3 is TGTGCCATCAGTCCAAATCACCGGGACAGGGGGCAAGATGAGCAGTTCTTC.

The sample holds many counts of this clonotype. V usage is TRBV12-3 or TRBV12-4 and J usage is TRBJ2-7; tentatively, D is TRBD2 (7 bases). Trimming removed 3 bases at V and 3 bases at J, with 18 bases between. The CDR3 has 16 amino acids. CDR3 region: CASSLSAGAVVYEQYF. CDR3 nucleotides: TGTGCCAGCAGTTTGAGTGCGGGGGCCGTGGTCTACGAGCAGTACTTC.

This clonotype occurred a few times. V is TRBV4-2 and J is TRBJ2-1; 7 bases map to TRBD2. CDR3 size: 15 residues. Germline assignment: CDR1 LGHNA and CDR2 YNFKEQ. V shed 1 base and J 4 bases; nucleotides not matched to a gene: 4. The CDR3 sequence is CASSQVAGVYNEQFF. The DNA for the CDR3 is TGTGCCAGCAGCCAAGTGGCGGGGGTTTACAATGAGCAGTTCTTC.

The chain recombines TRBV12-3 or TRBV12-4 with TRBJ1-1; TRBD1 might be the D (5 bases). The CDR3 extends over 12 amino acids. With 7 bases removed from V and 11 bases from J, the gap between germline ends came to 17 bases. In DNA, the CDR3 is TGTGCCAGCACTTACACCGGGGCGGCTGCTTTCTTT. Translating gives CASTYTGAAAFF.

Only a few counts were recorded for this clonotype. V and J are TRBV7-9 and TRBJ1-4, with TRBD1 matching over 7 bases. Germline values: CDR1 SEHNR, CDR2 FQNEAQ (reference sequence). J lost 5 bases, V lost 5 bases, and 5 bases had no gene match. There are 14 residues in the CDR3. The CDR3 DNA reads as TGTGCCAGCAGCCCGGGACAGCTGAATGAAAAACTGTTTTTT. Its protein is CASSPGQLNEKLFF.

The CDR3 coding sequence is TGTGCCAGCAGCCCTAATAGCGGGAGTTTCTATGAGCAGTTCTTC. This codes for CASSPNSGSFYEQFF. The chain joins TRBV11-2 to TRBJ2-1; the match to TRBD2 covers 9 bases. The CDR3 consists of 15 residues. CDR1 is SGHAT, CDR2 FQNNGV, per germline. Trimming took 5 bases from V and 8 from J; bases not matched to a gene: 10.

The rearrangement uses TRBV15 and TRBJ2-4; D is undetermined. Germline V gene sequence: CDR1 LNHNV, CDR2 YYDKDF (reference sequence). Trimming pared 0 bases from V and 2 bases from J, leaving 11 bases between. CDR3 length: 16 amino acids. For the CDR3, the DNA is TGTGCCACCAGCAGAGATCAGATTTGCTCCAAAAACATTCAGTACTTC. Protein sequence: CATSRDQICSKNIQYF.

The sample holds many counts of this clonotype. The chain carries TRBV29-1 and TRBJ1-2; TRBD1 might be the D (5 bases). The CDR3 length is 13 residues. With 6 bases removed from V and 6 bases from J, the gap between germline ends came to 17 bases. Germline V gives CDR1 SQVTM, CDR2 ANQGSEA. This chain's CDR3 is CSVRDPKGDGYTF. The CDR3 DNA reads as TGCAGCGTCCGGGACCCTAAAGGGGATGGCTACACCTTC. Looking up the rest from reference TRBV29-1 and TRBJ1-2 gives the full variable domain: SAVISQKPSRDICQRGTSLTIQCQVDSQVTMMFWYRQQPGQSLTLIATANQGSEATYESGFVIDKFPISRPNLTFSTLTVSNMSPEDSSIYLCSVRDPKGDGYTFGSGTRLTVV.

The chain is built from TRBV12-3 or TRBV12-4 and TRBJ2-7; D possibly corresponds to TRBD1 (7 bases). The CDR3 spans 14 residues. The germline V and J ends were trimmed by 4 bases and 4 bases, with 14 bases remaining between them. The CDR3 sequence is CASSSGGGFYEQYF. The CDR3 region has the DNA TGTGCCAGCAGTTCAGGGGGAGGTTTTTACGAGCAGTACTTC.

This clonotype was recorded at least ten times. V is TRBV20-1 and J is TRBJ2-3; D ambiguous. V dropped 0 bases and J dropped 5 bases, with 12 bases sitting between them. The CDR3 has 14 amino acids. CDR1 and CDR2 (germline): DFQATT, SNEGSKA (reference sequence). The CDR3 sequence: CSARDHSGGDTQYF. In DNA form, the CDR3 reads TGCAGTGCTAGAGACCACTCGGGTGGAGATACGCAGTATTTT.

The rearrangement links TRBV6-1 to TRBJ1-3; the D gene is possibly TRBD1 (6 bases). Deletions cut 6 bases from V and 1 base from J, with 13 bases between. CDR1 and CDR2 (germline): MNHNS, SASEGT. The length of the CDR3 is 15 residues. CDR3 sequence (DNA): TGTGCCAGCAGCTCCTTAGGGGGTTCTGGAAACACCATATATTTT. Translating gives CASSSLGGSGNTIYF.

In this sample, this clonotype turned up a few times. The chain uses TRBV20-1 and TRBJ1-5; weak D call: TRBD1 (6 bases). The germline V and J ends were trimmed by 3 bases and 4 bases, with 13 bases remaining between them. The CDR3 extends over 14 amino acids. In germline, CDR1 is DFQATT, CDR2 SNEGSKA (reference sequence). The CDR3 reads CSARGGFGNQPQHF. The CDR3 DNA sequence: TGCAGTGCTAGGGGGGGCTTTGGGAATCAGCCCCAGCATTTT.

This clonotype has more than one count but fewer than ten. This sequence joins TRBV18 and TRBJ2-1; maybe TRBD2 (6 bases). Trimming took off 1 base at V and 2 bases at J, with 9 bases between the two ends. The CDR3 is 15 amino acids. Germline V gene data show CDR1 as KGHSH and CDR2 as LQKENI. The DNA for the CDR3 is TGTGCCAGCTCACCACGCAGGGAGGCCTACAATGAGCAGTTCTTC. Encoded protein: CASSPRREAYNEQFF.

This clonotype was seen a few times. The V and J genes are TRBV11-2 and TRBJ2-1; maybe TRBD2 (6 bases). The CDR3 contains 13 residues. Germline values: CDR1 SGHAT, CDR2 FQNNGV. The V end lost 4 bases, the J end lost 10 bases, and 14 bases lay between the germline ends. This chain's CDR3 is CASSYTRDSEQFF. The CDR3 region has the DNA TGTGCCAGCAGCTACACGCGGGATAGCGAGCAGTTCTTC.